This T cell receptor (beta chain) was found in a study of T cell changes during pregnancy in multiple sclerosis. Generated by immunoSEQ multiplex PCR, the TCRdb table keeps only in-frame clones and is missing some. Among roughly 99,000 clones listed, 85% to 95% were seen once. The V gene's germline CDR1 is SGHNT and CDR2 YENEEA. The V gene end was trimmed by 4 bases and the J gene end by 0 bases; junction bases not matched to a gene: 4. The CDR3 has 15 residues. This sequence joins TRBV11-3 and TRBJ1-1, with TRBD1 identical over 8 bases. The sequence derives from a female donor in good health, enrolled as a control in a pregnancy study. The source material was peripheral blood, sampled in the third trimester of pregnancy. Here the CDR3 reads CASSSRQGMNTEAFF. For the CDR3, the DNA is TGTGCCAGCAGCTCTCGACAGGGGATGAACACTGAAGCTTTCTTT.